This T cell receptor beta chain emerged from a study of T cells in Graves' hyperthyroidism and ophthalmopathy. Thyroid ultrasound, orbital computed tomography, clinical symptoms, and serum thyroxine and TRAb underpinned diagnoses. This clonotype was picked up a small number of times. Amplification of TCR beta CDR3 regions was performed using RNA transcripts as template. The TCR CDR3 was amplified in a first-round RT-PCR using the HTBI primer set. MiXCR was run by TCRdb on the multiplex PCR reads, yielding one entry per CDR3 protein. The data show some 600,000 distinct CDR3 sequences, around 14% seen once. V lost 0 bases, J lost 3 bases, and 8 bases lay in between. CDR1 and CDR2 (germline): LGHNA, YSLEER. The CDR3 runs to 14 residues.

This TCR came from a young woman with Graves' hyperthyroidism that later progressed to Graves' ophthalmopathy. V is TRBV4-3 and J is TRBJ1-2; D is ambiguous. The sequenced material came from blood. The CDR3 sequence is CASSQEDTYYGYTF. Written as DNA, the CDR3 is TGCGCCAGCAGCCAAGAAGACACTTACTATGGCTACACCTTC.